This T cell receptor (beta chain) comes out of a study of T cells in Graves' hyperthyroidism and ophthalmopathy. Clinical symptoms, serum thyroxine and TRAb, thyroid ultrasound and orbital computed tomography together formed the diagnostic basis. In germline, CDR1 is MNHEY, CDR2 SMNVEV (reference sequence). J gave up 3 bases and V 6 bases, and 5 bases lay outside the gene matches. This CDR3 is 14 amino acids long. General study points: Most thyroid-expanded clonotypes above 0.001 were also found in blood. Ophthalmopathy cases were set apart from stable hyperthyroidism by a 13 V-J model.

In its sample, this clonotype was seen many times. What it recognizes is unknown. Using RNA transcripts as the source, TCR beta CDR3 regions were amplified. A first-round RT-PCR of the TCR CDR3 used the HTBI primer set. A single record per CDR3 protein comes from TCRdb applying MiXCR to the multiplex PCR reads. Among 300,000 to 350,000 distinct CDR3 sequences listed, approximately 15% were seen once. The sequenced material came from blood. The clonotype was recovered from a woman aged 30 to 39 with Graves' hyperthyroidism. The chain joins TRBV27 to TRBJ2-7; 10 bases agree with TRBD2. The CDR3, as DNA: TGTGCCAGCAGCCTAGCGGGAGCAAACTACGAGCAGTACTTC. Residues: CASSLAGANYEQYF.